The T cell receptor (beta chain) under discussion was sequenced for a study of preoperative IRX-2 immunotherapy in early breast cancer. TCRdb keeps only in-frame clones here, not all; method: immunoSEQ multiplex PCR. The sample consists of some 42,000 clones, around four fifths of them appearing once. The ends lost 5 bases at V and 2 bases at J; junction bases unmatched: 8. Germline V gene sequence: CDR1 SGHNT, CDR2 YENEEA. The CDR3 length is 15 residues. Documented treatment: preoperative locoregional IRX-2 cytokine immunotherapy. Preoperative locoregional IRX-2 cytokine immunotherapy was tested in the phase Ib source study.

The material was lymph node tissue, obtained after IRX-2 immunotherapy. This chain joins TRBV11-3 and TRBJ2-7; 8 bases agree with TRBD1. The source of this sequence is a human donor with breast cancer. CDR3 DNA sequence: TGTGCCAGCAGCGTGTCGGGACAGGTAACCTACGAGCAGTACTTC. It is translated as CASSVSGQVTYEQYF.